The 15 T cell receptor beta chains given below trace back to one sample, sequenced in a study of cytomegalovirus exposure and HLA in healthy donors. Primers: 60 Vbeta forward and 13 Jbeta reverse. Repertoires were generated with immunoSEQ multiplex PCR, while TCRdb's copy carries only in-frame clones and drops some. The profile shows 150,000 to 200,000 clones, approximately 80% of them singletons. The specimen sequenced was PBMCs. These receptors were taken from a woman aged 25 to 39 in good health and CMV-seronegative.

This clone appeared a few times. This sequence joins TRBV28 and TRBJ2-6, with 8 bases matching TRBD1. Per germline, CDR1 MDHEN and CDR2 SYDVKM. This CDR3 is 16 amino acids long. V dropped 5 bases and J dropped 4; count of bases not matched to a gene: 7. CDR3 bases: TGTGCCAGCAGTCGGCCGACAGGGGTAGGGGCCAACGTCCTGACTTTC. It yields the protein CASSRPTGVGANVLTF.

This sequence joins TRBV7-9 and TRBJ2-5; weak D call: TRBD1 (5 bases). Trimming shortened V by 3 bases and J by 2 bases, and 7 bases separated the two germline ends. The length of the CDR3 is 13 residues. The germline V gene encodes CDR1 SEHNR and CDR2 FQNEAQ (reference sequence). This chain's CDR3 is CASSFWTQETQYF. CDR3 nucleotides: TGTGCCAGCAGCTTTTGGACACAAGAGACCCAGTACTTC.

The chain combines TRBV18 with TRBJ2-1, with TRBD1 identical over 8 bases. The CDR3 has 13 amino acids. Germline V gives CDR1 KGHSH, CDR2 LQKENI. The V gene end was trimmed by 6 bases and the J gene end by 10 bases; junction bases not matched to a gene: 8. CDR3 nucleotides: TGTGCCAGCTCCTCGACAGGGGCGCGAGAGCAGTTCTTC. Translation: CASSSTGAREQFF.

V usage is TRBV7-8 and J usage is TRBJ2-7; 10 bases are a match to TRBD1. There are 14 residues in the CDR3. Germline-derived CDR1 and CDR2 are SGHVS and FQNEAQ. The V gene end was trimmed by 5 bases and the J gene end by 3 bases; junction bases not matched to a gene: 4. The CDR3 loop is CASSLWTGGYEQYF. In DNA, the CDR3 is TGTGCCAGCAGCCTCTGGACAGGGGGCTACGAGCAGTACTTC.

This chain links TRBV2 with TRBJ1-6; 7 bases map to TRBD1. The germline gives CDR1 SNHLY, CDR2 FYNNEI. The CDR3 is 15 amino acids. V gave up 4 bases and J gave up 10 bases; unmatched junction bases: 10. The chain's CDR3 is CASSVEGAQGSPLHF. The CDR3 DNA follows: TGTGCCAGCAGTGTGGAGGGGGCGCAGGGGTCACCCCTCCACTTT.

J is TRBJ1-1 and V is TRBV5-4; no clear D gene. Germline assignment: CDR1 SGHNT and CDR2 YYREEE (reference sequence). The CDR3 extends over 14 amino acids. V lost 1 base, J lost 1 base, and 8 bases lay in between. In DNA form, the CDR3 reads TGTGCCAGCAGCTTGAACAGCCAGAACACTGAAGCTTTCTTT. It encodes CASSLNSQNTEAFF.

The rearrangement links TRBV7-8 to TRBJ2-1, with TRBD2 matching over 11 bases. The CDR3 covers 15 residues. Germline values: CDR1 SGHVS, CDR2 FQNEAQ. V shed 0 bases, J shed 10 bases, and the junction held 5 bases outside the gene matches. CDR3 coding DNA: TGTGCCAGCAGCTTAGCGGCTAGCGGGGGGCGGGAGCAGTTCTTC. Protein: CASSLAASGGREQFF.

The chain employs TRBV5-6 and TRBJ2-1; maybe TRBD1 (6 bases). The ends were cut back, 2 bases at V and 9 bases at J, with 18 bases in the middle. The germline V gene encodes CDR1 SGHDT and CDR2 YYEEEE. There are 15 residues in the CDR3. The CDR3 protein is CASSLPSRDMSEQFF. As DNA, the CDR3 is TGTGCCAGCAGCTTACCTTCCCGGGACATGAGTGAGCAGTTCTTC.

This rearrangement joins TRBV4-1 to TRBJ2-5, with TRBD1 as a possible D gene (6 bases). Trimming cost V 4 bases and J 5 bases, with 11 bases left between them. CDR1 MGHRA and CDR2 YSYEKL come from the germline V gene. The CDR3 runs to 13 residues. The CDR3 sequence: CASSLNRAETQYF. The CDR3 DNA is TGCGCCAGCAGCCTAAACAGGGCTGAGACCCAGTACTTC.

The V call is TRBV4-2, the J call TRBJ2-1, with 15 positions matching TRBD2. Germline V gives CDR1 LGHNA, CDR2 YNFKEQ. CDR3 length: 20 amino acids. Trimming at V came to 4 bases and at J to 3 bases, leaving 13 bases not matched to a gene. Written as DNA, the CDR3 is TGTGCCAGCAGCCCGATCCCGGGACTAGCGGGAGGAAGGGTCTACAATGAGCAGTTCTTC. This codes for CASSPIPGLAGGRVYNEQFF.

The rearrangement links TRBV9 to TRBJ2-3, with D uncertain. Trimming cost V 0 bases and J 5 bases, with 7 bases left between them. Per germline, CDR1 SGDLS and CDR2 YYNGEE. This CDR3 comprises 13 residues. CDR3 DNA: TGTGCCAGCAGCGTAGGTGTAAAAGATACGCAGTATTTT. Its translation: CASSVGVKDTQYF.

The chain combines TRBV6-1 with TRBJ2-3; 11 bases fit TRBD2. The CDR3 is made up of 17 amino acids. Looked up from germline, CDR1 is MNHNS and CDR2 is SASEGT. V was pared by 4 bases and J by 0 bases, with 6 bases of the junction left unmatched. In nucleotides, the CDR3 is TGTGCCAGCAGTGCTATTCGACTAGCGGGAAGCACAGATACGCAGTATTTT. The encoded protein is CASSAIRLAGSTDTQYF.

The chain carries TRBV5-1 and TRBJ1-5; 7 bases agree with TRBD1. Germline lookup yields CDR1 SGHRS and CDR2 YFSETQ. Unmatched junction bases numbered 6, after V lost 4 bases and J lost 5 bases. The CDR3 sequence is 14 residues long. CDR3: CASSRGDSDQPQHF. CDR3 in DNA: TGCGCCAGCAGCCGAGGGGACAGCGATCAGCCCCAGCATTTT.

The chain combines TRBV28 with TRBJ2-7; 7 bases align to TRBD1. Germline values: CDR1 MDHEN, CDR2 SYDVKM. The CDR3 covers 13 residues. The V and J ends lost 4 bases and 4 bases, in that order; junction bases with no gene match: 4. The CDR3 loop reads CASSSGQLYEQYF. For the CDR3, the DNA is TGTGCCAGCAGTTCGGGACAGTTGTACGAGCAGTACTTC.

This chain connects TRBV25-1 to TRBJ2-5; TRBD2 might be the D (5 bases). TRBJ2-7 matches the DNA end more closely, so the J call is doubtful. The CDR3 is made up of 14 amino acids. Germline V gives CDR1 MGHDK, CDR2 SYGVNS. In DNA form, the CDR3 reads TGTGCCAGCAACCTGAGGGAAAGCGTGCGCGAGCAGTACTTC. Its translation: CASNLRESVREQYF.